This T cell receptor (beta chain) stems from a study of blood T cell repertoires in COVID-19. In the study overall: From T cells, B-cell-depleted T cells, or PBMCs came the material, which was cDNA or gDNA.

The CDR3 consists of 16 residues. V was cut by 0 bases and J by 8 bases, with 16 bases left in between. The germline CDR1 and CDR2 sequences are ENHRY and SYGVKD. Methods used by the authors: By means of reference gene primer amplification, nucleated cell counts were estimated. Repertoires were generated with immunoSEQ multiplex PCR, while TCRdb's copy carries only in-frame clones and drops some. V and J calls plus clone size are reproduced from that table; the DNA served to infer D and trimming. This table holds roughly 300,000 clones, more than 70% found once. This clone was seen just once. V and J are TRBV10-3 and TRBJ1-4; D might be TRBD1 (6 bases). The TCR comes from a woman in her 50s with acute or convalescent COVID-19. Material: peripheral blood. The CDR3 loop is CAISESVGTRKEKLFF. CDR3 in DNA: TGTGCCATCAGTGAGTCGGTCGGGACACGGAAAGAAAAACTGTTTTTT.